This TCR beta chain stems from a study of T cells in localized non-small cell lung cancer. General study results and limits: When the top 100 tumor clones were examined, a median approximately 62 of them also appeared in the adjacent lung, which was paired and uninvolved.

The data were produced by immunoSEQ multiplex PCR, yet TCRdb's version contains in-frame clones alone and is incomplete. The sample lists some 13,000 clones, just over 85% seen once, with approximately 59% in the top ten. This CDR3 is 14 amino acids long. The V end lost 5 bases, the J end lost 2 bases, and 10 bases lay between the germline ends. Germline V gene data show CDR1 as SGHAT and CDR2 as FQNNGV. On this clone itself: Its antigen remains unidentified.

The TCR was taken from a male donor aged 60 or over with stage III lung adenocarcinoma. The sequences come from peripheral blood, collected before any cancer treatment. This sequence joins TRBV11-2 and TRBJ1-3, with TRBD1 as a possible D gene (5 bases). The CDR3 DNA follows: TGTGCCAGCAGCCCTCGAGGGGCTGGAAACACCATATATTTT. It encodes CASSPRGAGNTIYF.